A single sample gave rise to the 5 T cell receptor beta chains below, sequenced in a study of naive and memory T cell subsets. Two oligonucleotides, mixed equimolar, formed the beta constant-region primer covering TRBC1 and TRBC2. From the UMI-ligation and nested PCR reads, TCRdb called clonotypes with MiXCR, one entry per CDR3 protein. This repertoire shows tens of thousands of distinct CDR3 sequences, 13% found once; its top ten account for under 25%. What was sequenced was effector memory CD4+ T cells from blood. As to subset: effector memory, CD45RA- CD27-. The receptors originated from a human donor in good health.

This clonotype showed up many times. The CDR3 sequence is CASRMETSLTIYNEQFF. In nucleotides, the CDR3 is TGCGCCAGCAGGATGGAGACTAGCTTAACTATCTACAATGAGCAGTTCTTC. The chain uses TRBV5-1 and TRBJ2-1, with 7 positions matching TRBD2. Unmatched junction bases numbered 14, after V lost 5 bases and J lost 3 bases. The germline V gene encodes CDR1 SGHRS and CDR2 YFSETQ. There are 17 residues in the CDR3.

V usage is TRBV7-2 and J usage is TRBJ2-3; the D gene is possibly TRBD1 (6 bases). Trimming stripped 2 bases from V and 4 bases from J, with 13 bases between. CDR1 is SGHTA and CDR2 is FQGNSA in the germline V gene. This CDR3 spans 15 amino acids. The CDR3 spells CASSLFLAGADTQYF. CDR3 DNA: TGTGCCAGCAGCTTATTTCTAGCAGGGGCAGATACGCAGTATTTT.

CDR3 DNA sequence: TGTGCCAGCAGCTTAGATCGGGGGGACGAGCAGTACTTC. Translation: CASSLDRGDEQYF. The rearrangement joins TRBV11-2 to TRBJ2-7; 7 bases align to TRBD2. With 0 bases clipped from V and 5 bases from J, the junction kept 1 base outside the gene matches. The CDR3 covers 13 residues. From germline, CDR1 is SGHAT and CDR2 FQNNGV.

CDR3 residues: CASSFRGFEQYF. DNA of the CDR3: TGTGCCAGCAGTTTTCGGGGTTTCGAGCAGTACTTC. The chain links TRBV12-3 or TRBV12-4 to TRBJ2-7; tentative D call: TRBD2 (5 bases). The CDR3 is 12 amino acids. Trimming removed 3 bases at V and 6 bases at J, with 9 bases between.

The chain links TRBV4-3 to TRBJ2-1; D possibly uses TRBD1 or TRBD2 (5 bases each). Germline CDR1 LGHNA, CDR2 YSLEER. Trimming pared 3 bases from V and 9 bases from J, leaving 18 bases between. This CDR3 is 15 amino acids long. CDR3 nucleotide sequence: TGCGCCAGCAGCCAGGGGGATCGAATTTCGAGTGAGCAGTTCTTC. This translates into CASSQGDRISSEQFF.